The following is a TCR beta chain sequence with its context. This sample is part of a study of T cell changes during pregnancy in multiple sclerosis. Germline V CDR1 and CDR2: MGHRA, YSYEKL. The CDR3 consists of 14 residues. Trimming cost V 4 bases and J 8 bases; bases outside gene matches: 5. Sequenced by immunoSEQ multiplex PCR; TCRdb stores in-frame clones only, minus some. Among approximately 65,000 clones, about nine tenths were seen once, and the ten largest hold 0.76%. Source: CD4+ T cells from peripheral blood mononuclear cells, taken in the first trimester of pregnancy. The chain uses TRBV4-1 and TRBJ1-4; TRBD1 matches at 9 bases. The sequence derives from a female donor with multiple sclerosis, enrolled in a pregnancy study. The CDR3 protein is CASSPGQGHEKLFF. CDR3 nucleotide sequence: TGCGCCAGCAGCCCGGGACAGGGACACGAAAAACTGTTTTTT.